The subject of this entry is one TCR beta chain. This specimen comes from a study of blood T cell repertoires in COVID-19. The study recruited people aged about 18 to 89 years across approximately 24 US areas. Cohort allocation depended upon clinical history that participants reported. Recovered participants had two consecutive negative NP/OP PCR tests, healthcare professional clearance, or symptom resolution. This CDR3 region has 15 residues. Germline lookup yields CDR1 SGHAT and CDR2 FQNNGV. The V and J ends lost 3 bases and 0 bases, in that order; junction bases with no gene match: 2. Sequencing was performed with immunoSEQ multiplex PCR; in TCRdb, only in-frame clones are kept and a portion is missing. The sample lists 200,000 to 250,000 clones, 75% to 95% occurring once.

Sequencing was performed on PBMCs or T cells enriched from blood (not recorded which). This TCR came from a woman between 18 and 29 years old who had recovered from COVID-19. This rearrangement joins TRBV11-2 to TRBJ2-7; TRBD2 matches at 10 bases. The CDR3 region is CASSFSGGHSYEQYF. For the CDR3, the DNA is TGTGCCAGCAGCTTTAGCGGGGGGCACTCCTACGAGCAGTACTTC.